A single sample is the source of the 24 T cell receptor beta chains below, sequenced in a study of blood T cell repertoires in COVID-19. The table came from immunoSEQ multiplex PCR; TCRdb's copy has only in-frame clones and leaves some out. The data show some 94,000 clones, 70% to 85% seen once. Sequencing was performed on peripheral blood. These receptors all stem from a woman aged 60-75 years in a cohort sampled during active or convalescent COVID-19.

The chain carries TRBV4-2 and TRBJ2-7; TRBD2 might be the D (5 bases). The CDR3 runs 13 residues. In germline, CDR1 is LGHNA, CDR2 YNFKEQ. The V and J ends lost 3 bases and 1 base respectively, with 7 bases between them. CDR3 sequence reads: CASSQRLSYEQYF. In DNA, the CDR3 is TGTGCCAGCAGCCAGAGACTATCCTACGAGCAGTACTTC.

The V gene is TRBV5-1, the J gene TRBJ2-3, with 12 bases identical to TRBD2. The CDR3 runs to 15 residues. From germline, CDR1 is SGHRS and CDR2 YFSETQ. Trimming removed 6 bases from V and 2 bases from J; junction bases left unmatched: 4. The CDR3 spells CASKGLAGSTDTQYF. The CDR3 nucleotides are TGCGCCAGCAAAGGACTAGCGGGGTCCACAGATACGCAGTATTTT.

The V and J genes are TRBV29-1 and TRBJ1-1; TRBD1 might be the D (6 bases). The V gene lost 3 bases and the J gene lost 8 bases, with 16 bases spanning the gap. The V gene's germline CDR1 is SQVTM and CDR2 ANQGSEA. The CDR3 is 13 residues long. The CDR3 sequence: CSVDSGQSSEAFF. CDR3 DNA sequence: TGCAGCGTTGATTCCGGACAGTCCAGCGAAGCTTTCTTT.

This clone has a handful of counts. This rearrangement joins TRBV11-2 to TRBJ1-4; 7 nucleotides agree with TRBD1. The germline V gene encodes CDR1 SGHAT and CDR2 FQNNGV. J was trimmed by 4 bases and V by 0 bases; bases with no gene match: 5. CDR3 size: 16 residues. The CDR3 nucleotides are TGTGCCAGCAGCTTAGAGGGGGACAGTTTTAATGAAAAACTGTTTTTT. This encodes CASSLEGDSFNEKLFF. Drawing the rest from reference TRBV11-2 and TRBJ1-4, the complete variable domain is EAGVAQSPRYKIIEKRQSVAFWCNPISGHATLYWYQQILGQGPKLLIQFQNNGVVDDSQLPKDRFSAERLKGVDSTLKIQPAKLEDSAVYLCASSLEGDSFNEKLFFGSGTQLSVL.

The V gene is TRBV6-5, the J gene TRBJ1-2, with D maybe TRBD1 (6 bases). CDR1 is MNHEY and CDR2 is SVGAGI in the germline V gene. Trimming removed 6 bases at V and 4 bases at J, with 15 bases between. The CDR3 runs to 14 residues. Here the CDR3 DNA reads TGTGCCAGCAGCTCCAGAGGGACATCCTATGGCTACACCTTC. Translation: CASSSRGTSYGYTF.

The chain is built from TRBV5-1 and TRBJ2-2, with D possibly matching TRBD1 (6 bases). From germline, CDR1 is SGHRS and CDR2 YFSETQ. The V gene lost 4 bases and the J gene lost 8 bases, with 12 bases spanning the gap. This CDR3 comprises 13 residues. In DNA, the CDR3 is TGCGCCAGCAGCCGGGACATTTTGGGGGAGCTGTTTTTT. Translation: CASSRDILGELFF.

This clone is a singleton in its sample. The rearrangement joins TRBV10-3 to TRBJ2-3, with 11 bases aligning to TRBD2. Trimming cost V 4 bases and J 1 base; bases outside gene matches: 10. Germline V gene data show CDR1 as ENHRY and CDR2 as SYGVKD. The CDR3 sequence is 18 residues long. CDR3 bases: TGTGCCATCAGTGCTACTAGCGGGGGCCCAGGGGGCACAGATACGCAGTATTTT. It codes for CAISATSGGPGGTDTQYF.

CDR3 protein: CASSLTGTYGYTF. CDR3 nucleotides: TGTGCCAGCAGTCTGACAGGGACATATGGCTACACCTTC. The V call is TRBV6-5, the J call TRBJ1-2; 7 nucleotides match TRBD1. This CDR3 is 13 amino acids long. The V gene's germline CDR1 is MNHEY and CDR2 SVGAGI. Trimming took 5 bases from V and 5 from J; bases not matched to a gene: 5.

This chain connects TRBV2 to TRBJ2-5, with D tentatively TRBD2 (6 bases). Trimming removed 6 bases from V and 0 bases from J, with 14 bases in between. Germline V lookup: CDR1 SNHLY, CDR2 FYNNEI. This CDR3 spans 15 amino acids. CDR3 loop: CASRNPGLHQETQYF. The CDR3 bases are TGTGCCAGCAGGAATCCGGGACTTCACCAAGAGACCCAGTACTTC. The full variable domain, rest sourced from reference TRBV2 and TRBJ2-5, is EPEVTQTPSHQVTQMGQEVILRCVPISNHLYFYWYRQILGQKVEFLVSFYNNEISEKSEIFDDQFSVERPDGSNFTLKIRSTKLEDSAMYFCASRNPGLHQETQYFGPGTRLLVL.

This clone was recorded once. The V gene is TRBV19, the J gene TRBJ1-5; 7 bases map to TRBD1. This CDR3 has 12 residues. The V gene's germline CDR1 is LNHDA and CDR2 SQIVND (reference sequence). Losses at the gene ends were 10 bases for V and 6 bases for J; bases not matched to a gene: 6. The chain's CDR3 is CAIGQGGQPQHF. DNA of the CDR3: TGTGCCATTGGGCAGGGGGGTCAGCCCCAGCATTTT.

This chain links TRBV19 with TRBJ2-1; 7 bases line up with TRBD1. Trimming cost V 2 bases and J 4 bases; bases outside gene matches: 8. This CDR3 contains 16 residues. Germline-derived CDR1 and CDR2 are LNHDA and SQIVND (reference sequence). In DNA, the CDR3 is TGTGCCAGTAGTATATCTTTAGGGGGCCAATACAATGAGCAGTTCTTC. Its protein is CASSISLGGQYNEQFF. Full variable domain (outside the CDR3, taken from reference TRBV19 and TRBJ2-1): DGGITQSPKYLFRKEGQNVTLSCEQNLNHDAMYWYRQDPGQGLRLIYYSQIVNDFQKGDIAEGYSVSREKKESFPLTVTSAQKNPTAFYLCASSISLGGQYNEQFFGPGTRLTVL.

The chain links TRBV15 to TRBJ2-7; 7 nucleotides align to TRBD2. Trimming cost V 1 base and J 0 bases; bases outside gene matches: 6. This CDR3 comprises 16 residues. Germline V gene sequence: CDR1 LNHNV, CDR2 YYDKDF (reference sequence). CDR3 sequence (DNA): TGTGCCACCAGCAGAGGGTACGGGGGGAGCTCCTACGAGCAGTACTTC. Translated, it gives CATSRGYGGSSYEQYF.

The table lists this clone with a few counts. The genes are TRBV23-1 and TRBJ1-6, with TRBD1 matching 8 bases. TRBV23-1 is noted as an ORF with a role that remains uncertain. This CDR3 is 17 amino acids long. V shed 2 bases, J shed 9 bases, and the junction held 12 bases outside the gene matches. CDR3 DNA: TGCGCCAGCAGTCAACCCACGAGCCAGGGGGCAACTTCACCCCTCCACTTT. It encodes CASSQPTSQGATSPLHF.

V is TRBV9 and J is TRBJ1-1, with D perhaps matching TRBD1 (5 bases). From germline, CDR1 is SGDLS and CDR2 YYNGEE. V lost 3 bases and J lost 4, with 16 bases in between. This CDR3 spans 15 amino acids. In DNA form, the CDR3 reads TGTGCCAGCAGCGGACTAAAGTCGGGGGGCACTGAAGCTTTCTTT. Its translation: CASSGLKSGGTEAFF.

In this sample, this clone turned up a few times. V usage is TRBV4-2 and J usage is TRBJ1-4; weak D call: TRBD1 (6 bases). The CDR3 has 14 amino acids. Deletions cut 0 bases from V and 6 bases from J, with 8 bases between. The germline V gene encodes CDR1 LGHNA and CDR2 YNFKEQ. The CDR3 loop is CASSQDRGDEKLFF. The DNA for the CDR3 is TGTGCCAGCAGCCAAGACAGGGGTGATGAAAAACTGTTTTTT.

CDR3 nucleotide sequence: TGCGCCAGCAGCTTGGGCGTTTCTGGAAACACCATATATTTT. Encoded protein: CASSLGVSGNTIYF. This chain connects TRBV5-1 to TRBJ1-3; D unclear. From germline, CDR1 is SGHRS and CDR2 YFSETQ. V lost 0 bases and J 1 base, leaving 5 bases between the germline ends. This CDR3 has 14 residues.

This clone was detected only a few times. J is TRBJ1-2 and V is TRBV20-1; D gene ambiguous. The germline V gene has CDR1 DFQATT and CDR2 SNEGSKA (reference sequence). This CDR3 has 13 amino acids. The V and J ends lost 3 bases and 5 bases respectively, with 13 bases between them. The CDR3 DNA reads TGCAGTGCTAGTATTAGGATGGAGTATGGCTACACCTTC. Protein sequence: CSASIRMEYGYTF.

The J gene is TRBJ2-7, the V gene TRBV4-3; 12 bases fit TRBD1. Germline trimming cut 1 base from V and 2 bases from J; bases unmatched to any gene: 3. Germline loops: CDR1 LGHNA, CDR2 YSLEER. This CDR3 is 16 amino acids long. The DNA of the CDR3 is TGCGCCAGCAGCCAAGGGGACAGGGGGCAGCCCTACGAGCAGTACTTC. It encodes CASSQGDRGQPYEQYF.

This clone came up a few times. The chain is built from TRBV30 and TRBJ1-3; D perhaps matches TRBD1 (5 bases). The CDR3 loop spans 14 amino acids. The ends were cut back, 5 bases at V and 0 bases at J, with 11 bases in the middle. Germline CDR1 and CDR2: GTSNPN and SVGIG (reference sequence). CDR3: CAWGHRSSGNTIYF. In DNA form, the CDR3 reads TGTGCCTGGGGCCACAGGTCCTCTGGAAACACCATATATTTT.

This sequence joins TRBV5-1 and TRBJ1-1; D is unresolved. The germline V gene encodes CDR1 SGHRS and CDR2 YFSETQ. Trimming removed 0 bases from V and 1 base from J, with 7 bases in between. This CDR3 is 14 amino acids long. DNA of the CDR3: TGCGCCAGCAGCTTGGGACAAGCGAACACTGAAGCTTTCTTT. Translating it yields CASSLGQANTEAFF.

This clone was seen a single time. The V gene is TRBV6-5, the J gene TRBJ1-6, with 9 bases fitting TRBD1. Per the germline V gene, CDR1 is MNHEY and CDR2 is SVGAGI. Losses at the gene ends were 5 bases for V and 7 bases for J; bases not matched to a gene: 6. The CDR3 loop spans 15 amino acids. The CDR3 DNA sequence: TGTGCCAGCAGTAAGGGGACAGGGATCAATTCACCCCTCCACTTT. It translates to CASSKGTGINSPLHF.

This sequence joins TRBV7-2 and TRBJ1-4; weak D call: TRBD1 (6 bases). V was pared by 2 bases and J by 8 bases, with 12 bases between. Germline V CDR1 and CDR2: SGHTA, FQGNSA. CDR3 length equals 14 residues. The CDR3 nucleotides read TGTGCCAGCAGCTTAACAGGGTTGGAGGAAAAACTGTTTTTT. The encoded protein is CASSLTGLEEKLFF.

The chain has TRBV7-2 and TRBJ2-1; 12 bases fit TRBD2. The CDR3 runs to 18 residues. Germline V gives CDR1 SGHTA, CDR2 FQGNSA. Germline trimming cut 5 bases from V and 0 bases from J; bases unmatched to any gene: 8. CDR3 DNA: TGTGCCAGCAGCCCGTGGACTAGCGGGGATAGCTCCTACAATGAGCAGTTCTTC. This encodes CASSPWTSGDSSYNEQFF.

The chain uses TRBV19 and TRBJ2-3, with 7 bases fitting TRBD2. The CDR3 is 15 residues long. The ends lost 5 bases at V and 2 bases at J; junction bases unmatched: 7. Germline assignment: CDR1 LNHDA and CDR2 SQIVND (reference sequence). The CDR3 region has the DNA TGTGCCAGTAGTGCCCCGGGGGGACCCACAGATACGCAGTATTTT. Translated: CASSAPGGPTDTQYF.